This T cell receptor (beta chain) was observed in a study of cytomegalovirus exposure and HLA in healthy donors (dated by TCRdb to between 2016 and 2019). Notes on the research overall: According to an earlier analysis of 550 to 700 of the donors, about 179 million T cells yielded roughly 110 million unique TCR beta sequences and around 280 Gb of sequence data. About 320 gigabases of sequencing data and tens of millions of unique TCR sequences were included in an early release covering over 600 HLA-typed donors. Of the 300 to 400 genotyped donors, approximately 83% fell in the genetic ancestry cluster associated with self-reported Caucasian donors. The aim of the study was to test whether cataloging public T cell receptors could identify signatures of past pathogen exposure. The study profiled the T cell repertoires of around 700 subjects by immunosequencing and related them to cytomegalovirus serostatus. In addition to the first cohort of several hundred subjects, a separate validation cohort of approximately 110 different subjects was used. To predict cytomegalovirus infection status, the study combined high-throughput TCR immunosequencing, statistical association of individual TCRs with disease status, and machine learning. To study patterns of TCR occurrence, a later analysis re-analyzed previously published TCR beta repertoires from 650 to 750 donors and added high-resolution HLA genotyping. In the later analysis, no new phenotypic data were used to find candidate immune exposures; instead, reliance was placed on TCR beta sequences and their occurrence across donors. To decide whether each TCR beta V gene segment behaved as functional or pseudogenic, an earlier analysis of some 540 of the donors relied on high-throughput TCR beta sequencing. Donor age, sex, ethnicity and CMV serostatus were compiled together with the repertoire data. A later genetic analysis used genome-wide SNP genotypes for about 55% of the 666 donors, treating that subset as a discovery cohort. All discovery cohort repertoires had been generated on a single sequencing platform. HLA typing covered class I and class II loci at four-digit resolution. Typing coverage varied by locus: about 629-630 donors for A, B, C, DRB1 and DQB1; under 550 for DQA1; approximately 610 for DPA1; around 490 for DPB1. Four or five DR-DQ haplotypes were handled as single units for association and clustering, since linkage in the cohort was strong. On average, roughly 240,000 unique TCR beta nucleotide sequences were sequenced per donor among about 400 genotyped donors of the cohort, with approximately 18% of those sequences being non-productive. What the authors observed across the whole study: Only TCR beta chains were sequenced in this cohort, and the absence of alpha or paired-chain data limited detectable features. A later genetic analysis reported fewer N-insertions in productive TCRs among donors in an Asian-associated ancestry cluster than the roughly 700-donor mean. Most TCR sequences were observed very rarely across donors, whereas some public TCRs were present in many individuals. The authors suggested that the approach could potentially be generalized to other disease states and immunological phenotypes. At a false discovery rate of 0.05, a later analysis linked 16,951 TCR beta sequences to specific HLA alleles. Because counts were too low, more than 15 rarely observed V segments, including chromosome 9 orphons, were excluded from the earlier analysis of a few hundred of the donors. In a later genetic analysis, a missense DCLRE1C variant was associated with V-gene and J-gene trimming of TCR beta chains, and the association was replicated in an independent cohort. According to a later analysis, TCR association rates differed among HLA loci, with DRB1 alleles showing the most associated TCRs and HLA-C alleles showing the fewest. Roughly uniform sequencing depth across donors was assumed in presence/absence analyses, although this assumption may not hold. A cluster of highly shared sequence variants was judged likely to represent a technical artifact of the sequencing pipeline. Compared with equally common non-associated chains, HLA-associated TCR beta chains in a later analysis were more clonally expanded and had lower generation probabilities. The 87-base-pair reads could not distinguish some IMGT-functional V segments, including TRBV6-2 and TRBV6-3, so those segments were excluded. According to a later analysis, most CMV-associated TCR beta chains appeared to be HLA-restricted, and the HLA associations seemed to be driven largely by CMV exposure. In vitro tests confirmed that three of the cytomegalovirus-associated TCR beta chains recognize cytomegalovirus antigens. When HLA alleles, especially DR and DQ, strongly co-occurred, attributing TCR associations to individual alleles was difficult. A further reported finding was that TCR beta sequences accurately predicted the HLA-A and HLA-B alleles for most subjects in the first cohort. Because some donors lacked HLA typing at each locus, the association tests relied only on the typed subset. Correlated functional status among segregating V segments might be attributable to linkage disequilibrium, but an unknown experimental factor could not be ruled out. The classifier was reported to diagnose cytomegalovirus status with high specificity and sensitivity in both the original cohort and the validation cohort. In the study, roughly 160 TCR beta chains were listed as associated with cytomegalovirus. The only immune exposure information available for the cohort was CMV serostatus. According to a later analysis, parvovirus B19, influenza, CMV and Epstein-Barr virus appeared linked to several top co-occurrence clusters. In an earlier analysis of more than 450 of the donors, most TCR beta V segments were observed in productive rearrangements about 87% or about 30% of the time, broadly matching IMGT annotations.

Library generation was performed with the immunoSEQ multiplex PCR assay. The multiplex PCR relied on a mix of 60 forward primers for TCR Vbeta segments and 13 reverse primers for TCR Jbeta segments. A multiplex PCR assay on genomic DNA amplified the CDR3 region of rearranged TCR beta genes. The amplified TCR beta libraries were sequenced on the Illumina HiSeq System as 87-base-pair reads. In the authors' own workflow: Across the 670 or so repertoires, a later analysis counted tens of millions of unique TCR beta chains, roughly 11 million of which were shared by at least two donors. To remove PCR and sequencing errors, raw reads were error-corrected and collapsed into unique sequences using a nearest-neighbor algorithm that merged closely related sequences. Alignment of CDR3 sequences to IMGT reference sequences was used to assign V, D and J gene segments. Each retained sequence needed at least a six-nucleotide match to both a V gene segment and a J gene segment. A rearrangement was called productive if the CDR3 had no stop codons and remained in frame with V and J, and every other rearrangement was called non-productive. Following IMGT convention, CDR3 was defined as the stretch from the second conserved V-encoded cysteine up to the conserved J-encoded phenylalanine. In an earlier analysis of approximately 590 of the donors, sequences lacking an unambiguous match to a single V gene segment were excluded. In an earlier analysis of roughly 600 of the donors, a V segment was called functional when productive rearrangements were above 56.7%, and segregating when the standard deviation between donors exceeded 5%. A statistical classification framework was built to diagnose cytomegalovirus status from the catalog of TCR beta chain sequences. In a later analysis, TCR nucleotide sequences were compared against IMGT/GENE-DB human TR gene sequences so that V and J genes could be assigned. A later analysis assigned CDR3 sequences and most-parsimonious VDJ recombination scenarios with the TCRdist pipeline. A later analysis defined each TCR beta chain by its CDR3 amino acid sequence plus V-gene family, and excluded reads lacking a unique V-gene family. To address suspected cross-contamination and a sequencing artifact, a later analysis removed 592 highly shared, low-generation-probability nucleotide sequences. In a later analysis, a clonal expansion index for each public chain was calculated from normalized within-repertoire ranks of inferred template counts. A later analysis computed generation probabilities with a VDJ recombination model fitted to out-of-frame rearrangements, and checked the results against IGoR. In a later analysis, TCR-TCR, TCR-HLA and TCR-CMV co-occurrence was scored with hypergeometric tests, and a repertoire-size bias correction was applied to TCR pairs. To estimate false discovery rates, a later analysis permuted the HLA or CMV assignments 20 times. In a later analysis, co-occurring TCRs were grouped using DBSCAN, with TCRdist sequence similarity added in when clustering inside HLA-allele-positive subsets. For co-occurrence clustering, repertoires with fewer than 30,000 or more than 120,000 public chains were excluded, along with about five repertoires with anomalous nucleotide sharing. TCRdb holds this immuneACCESS table with in-frame rearrangements only. Some clones are missing; in checked studies, unresolved V genes explain under half, and the rest has no known cause. That table supplies the V and J calls and clone size; D and trimming were determined from the DNA. In this sample the table shows 140,000 to 150,000 clones, roughly 62% of which occur a single time. The ten largest clones add up to roughly 4.7% of the sample.

On this clone itself: What this receptor recognizes is not known. No much larger clonotype is one base removed from it; base qualities were not supplied.

In total, around 600 healthy bone marrow donors made up the cohort. At the time of sampling, all cohort members were nominally healthy, though unrecorded immune exposures were likely present. The donor was CMV seronegative and belonged to the group of 350 or so seronegative cohort members. Every donor gave a peripheral blood sample, and the peripheral blood mononuclear cells from that sample were used for TCR beta sequencing. The Qiagen DNeasy Blood Extraction Kit was used to extract genomic DNA from the blood cell samples. From the cysteine up to the phenylalanine, the CDR3 has a length of 15 residues. Only the CDR3 DNA stays, 45 bases, in frame from base 1. The germline V gene (reference sequence) yields GTSNPN for CDR1 and SVGIG for CDR2. Clipping removes 0 bases from V and 6 bases from J, with 7 as the unmatched junction base count.

The chain employs TRBV30 and TRBJ1-5; TRBD1 matches 8 bases in the middle. The sequencing sample was made of PBMCs. This TCR came from a man aged 60 to 75 in good health and CMV-seronegative. The DNA reads TGTGCCTGGAGTGTACGACAGGGGATGATTCAGCCCCAGCATTTT. Translated, it gives CAWSVRQGMIQPQHF.